This entry concerns a single TCR beta chain. Its target is unknown. The data are from a study of monozygotic twins with inflammatory bowel disease. TCRdb processed the 5' RACE reads again and assigns one entry to each CDR3 protein, with no DNA. Found here are about 440,000 distinct CDR3 sequences; the top ten clones hold 2% to 3%. Whole-study findings and limits: TCRbeta inverse Simpson diversity was decreased in IBD patients versus healthy co-twins.

The germline V gene has CDR1 SGHTA and CDR2 FQGNSA. The CDR3 loop spans 16 amino acids. Sequenced sample: blood. This TCR was recovered from a human donor with ulcerative colitis or Crohn's disease, or a healthy co-twin of an affected twin (not recorded which). The chain links TRBV7-2 to TRBJ2-3; TCRdb's assignment of TRBD2 cannot be checked, as there is no DNA. The CDR3 region is CASSRGLAGATDTQYF.